The next 20 T cell receptor beta chains were all read from a single sample in a study of spatial heterogeneity in lung cancer. TCRdb independently ran MiXCR on the 5' RACE reads; one entry per CDR3 protein. The data hold about 85,000 distinct CDR3 sequences, with approximately 21% observed a single time. Time point in this sample: sample taken at primary tumor resection. No cell sorting; template was whole RNA from tumor, lung tissue or PBMC. The source material was PBMCs, sampled at surgery. All receptors come from a male donor with early-stage non-small cell lung cancer.

This clonotype turned up a few times. The gene calls are TRBV11-3 and TRBJ1-1, with D possibly TRBD1 on 5 matching bases. Germline CDR1 SGHNT, CDR2 YENEEA. There are 15 residues in the CDR3. Trimming pared 4 bases from V and 1 base from J, leaving 13 bases between. CDR3 region: CASSSSDIPNTEAFF. CDR3 bases: TGTGCCAGCAGCTCCTCGGACATCCCGAACACTGAAGCTTTCTTT.

This chain joins TRBV5-4 and TRBJ2-2; D tentatively reads TRBD1 or TRBD2 (6 bases each). Deletions cut 9 bases from V and 0 bases from J, with 21 bases between. The germline gives CDR1 SGHNT, CDR2 YYREEE (reference sequence). The CDR3 totals 17 residues. CDR3 region: CATSGDSTGANTGELFF. The DNA for the CDR3 is TGTGCCACCTCAGGGGATTCTACGGGAGCGAACACCGGGGAGCTGTTTTTT. Full variable domain (missing parts from reference TRBV5-4 and TRBJ2-2): ETGVTQSPTHLIKTRGQQVTLRCSSQSGHNTVSWYQQALGQGPQFIFQYYREEENGRGNFPPRFSGLQFPNYSSELNVNALELDDSALYLCATSGDSTGANTGELFFGEGSRLTVL.

The chain combines TRBV13 with TRBJ2-5; TRBD2 matches at 12 bases. The CDR3 contains 17 residues. The V gene's germline CDR1 is PRHDT and CDR2 FYEKMQ (reference sequence). V lost 5 bases to trimming and J lost 4 bases; unmatched junction nucleotides: 11. The CDR3 protein is CASSTRLAGAGGETQYF. The CDR3 DNA reads as TGTGCCAGCAGCACCCGACTAGCGGGGGCCGGGGGAGAGACCCAGTACTTC.

This clonotype has a handful of counts. The chain recombines TRBV28 with TRBJ2-5; D call uncertain. Trimming left V 3 bases short and J 0 bases short, with 14 bases between. CDR3 length equals 16 residues. Per the germline V gene, CDR1 is MDHEN and CDR2 is SYDVKM. The CDR3 loop is CASSFVSGLYQETQYF. CDR3 bases: TGTGCCAGCAGTTTCGTGTCAGGATTGTACCAAGAGACCCAGTACTTC.

This clonotype was found many times. The chain is built from TRBV7-9 and TRBJ2-7, with D possibly TRBD1 on 6 matching bases. This CDR3 region has 15 residues. Germline V lookup: CDR1 SEHNR, CDR2 FQNEAQ (reference sequence). With 5 bases removed from V and 3 bases from J, the gap between germline ends came to 17 bases. This chain's CDR3 is CASSRSRDTHYEQYF. CDR3 in DNA: TGTGCCAGCAGCCGTAGCCGGGACACCCACTACGAGCAGTACTTC.

This clonotype was picked up a small number of times. The chain combines TRBV4-3 with TRBJ1-2, with TRBD1 matching over 9 bases. This CDR3 region has 15 residues. Germline V gives CDR1 LGHNA, CDR2 YSLEER. V lost 4 bases and J lost 0; bases outside the gene matches: 3. The CDR3 spells CASSLDRGSNYGYTF. The CDR3 DNA reads TGCGCCAGCAGCCTGGACAGGGGATCTAACTATGGCTACACCTTC.

The chain is built from TRBV20-1 and TRBJ2-5; 8 nucleotides match TRBD1. Germline V gives CDR1 DFQATT, CDR2 SNEGSKA (reference sequence). This CDR3 is built from 13 residues. With 4 bases clipped from V and 9 bases from J, the junction kept 10 bases outside the gene matches. In nucleotides, the CDR3 is TGCAGTGCTACGGACAGGGTGCCCGGGGCCCAGTACTTC. This encodes CSATDRVPGAQYF.

V is TRBV6-1 and J is TRBJ2-3, with a weak D call TRBD1 (6 bases). This CDR3 has 14 residues. V gave up 3 bases and J gave up 4 bases, with 11 bases separating them. Per germline, CDR1 MNHNS and CDR2 SASEGT. CDR3 sequence: CASSEGANPDTQYF. In DNA form, the CDR3 reads TGTGCCAGCAGTGAGGGGGCAAATCCAGATACGCAGTATTTT.

The V and J genes are TRBV18 and TRBJ2-2, with 7 bases matching TRBD2. The CDR3 has 16 amino acids. Germline values: CDR1 KGHSH, CDR2 LQKENI. Unmatched junction bases numbered 3, after V lost 0 bases and J lost 2 bases. The CDR3 protein is CASSPPTGGNTGELFF. The CDR3 DNA is TGTGCCAGCTCACCACCTACGGGGGGTAACACCGGGGAGCTGTTTTTT.

This rearrangement joins TRBV5-1 to TRBJ2-7; 10 nucleotides align to TRBD1. CDR1 is SGHRS, CDR2 YFSETQ, per germline. This CDR3 contains 15 residues. Trimming at V came to 4 bases and at J to 2 bases, leaving 6 bases not matched to a gene. Here the CDR3 reads CASSVSGQGAYEQYF. Written as DNA, the CDR3 is TGCGCCAGCAGCGTTAGCGGACAGGGGGCCTACGAGCAGTACTTC.

The chain is built from TRBV7-8 and TRBJ2-1; the D call may be TRBD1 or TRBD2 (6 bases each). Germline loops: CDR1 SGHVS, CDR2 FQNEAQ. This CDR3 is 15 amino acids long. V lost 1 base to trimming and J lost 2 bases, with 9 bases between them. CDR3: CASSLDGGPYNEQFF. CDR3 DNA: TGTGCCAGCAGCTTAGATGGGGGGCCCTACAATGAGCAGTTCTTC.

The chain is built from TRBV6-5 and TRBJ1-5, with a weak D call TRBD1 (6 bases). The CDR3 loop spans 14 amino acids. Trimming pared 6 bases from V and 6 bases from J, leaving 15 bases between. Germline CDR1 reads MNHEY; CDR2 reads SVGAGI. CDR3 region: CASRQNRASQPQHF. The DNA for the CDR3 is TGTGCCAGCAGGCAGAACAGGGCGAGTCAGCCCCAGCATTTT.

The rearrangement uses TRBV24-1 and TRBJ2-3; 8 bases map to TRBD1. The germline gives CDR1 KGHDR, CDR2 SFDVKD. This CDR3 has 16 residues. The ends lost 1 base at V and 4 bases at J; junction bases unmatched: 6. CDR3 region: CATSDFAGGEADTQYF. CDR3 bases: TGTGCCACCAGTGATTTTGCAGGGGGCGAAGCAGATACGCAGTATTTT.

This clonotype has just a few counts. This chain links TRBV7-2 with TRBJ1-6; possible D gene TRBD1, 5 bases. V lost 1 base, J lost 1 base, and 5 bases lay in between. CDR3 length: 15 residues. The germline V gene has CDR1 SGHTA and CDR2 FQGNSA. The DNA for the CDR3 is TGTGCCAGCAGCTTAGGACAGTCCTATAATTCACCCCTCCACTTT. This codes for CASSLGQSYNSPLHF. Full variable domain (remainder filled in from reference TRBV7-2 and TRBJ1-6): GAGVSQSPSNKVTEKGKDVELRCDPISGHTALYWYRQSLGQGLEFLIYFQGNSAPDKSGLPSDRFSAERTGGSVSTLTIQRTQQEDSAVYLCASSLGQSYNSPLHFGNGTRLTVT.

This sequence joins TRBV5-1 and TRBJ2-7; D is perhaps TRBD1 or TRBD2 (5 bases each). V was clipped by 0 bases and J by 5 bases, with 18 bases between them. Germline assignment: CDR1 SGHRS and CDR2 YFSETQ. The CDR3 is made up of 16 amino acids. This chain's CDR3 is CASSLGPGPGLHEQYF. In DNA form, the CDR3 reads TGCGCCAGCAGCTTGGGCCCGGGACCGGGGCTCCACGAGCAGTACTTC.

This clonotype showed up just a few times. CDR3 in amino acids: CSVSKGSNQPQHF. CDR3 sequence (DNA): TGCAGTGTCTCAAAGGGGAGCAATCAGCCCCAGCATTTT. The chain carries TRBV20-1 and TRBJ1-5; maybe TRBD1 (5 bases). The germline V gene has CDR1 DFQATT and CDR2 SNEGSKA (reference sequence). With 7 bases removed from V and 1 base from J, the gap between germline ends came to 11 bases. The CDR3 contains 13 residues.

This clonotype showed up just a few times. J is TRBJ1-1 and V is TRBV6-2 or TRBV6-3; TRBD1 might be the D (6 bases). Looked up from germline, CDR1 is MNHEY and CDR2 is SVGEGT. The V end lost 0 bases, the J end lost 4 bases, and 12 bases lay between the germline ends. The CDR3 has 15 amino acids. The CDR3 region is CASSYSETGSTEAFF. CDR3 nucleotide sequence: TGTGCCAGCAGTTACTCGGAAACAGGGAGCACTGAAGCTTTCTTT.

This chain uses TRBV5-1 with TRBJ2-1; D is tentatively TRBD1 or TRBD2 (5 bases each). Germline V lookup: CDR1 SGHRS, CDR2 YFSETQ. The CDR3 length is 14 residues. The germline V and J ends were trimmed by 2 bases and 5 bases, with 11 bases remaining between them. CDR3 loop: CASSFWGNNNEQFF. The CDR3 DNA is TGCGCCAGCAGCTTCTGGGGGAACAACAATGAGCAGTTCTTC.

This clonotype has more than one count but fewer than ten. This chain uses TRBV7-3 with TRBJ2-7; either TRBD1 or TRBD2 may supply D (5 bases each). Between the trimmed V and J ends, which lost 2 bases and 0 bases, there was a span of 17 bases. Germline V gene sequence: CDR1 SGHTA, CDR2 FQGTGA. The CDR3 extends over 17 amino acids. The CDR3 here is CASSLEDVAGTSYEQYF. The CDR3 DNA sequence: TGTGCCAGCAGCTTAGAGGATGTGGCAGGGACCTCCTACGAGCAGTACTTC.

V and J are TRBV5-1 and TRBJ2-5; 8 positions match TRBD1. Unmatched junction bases numbered 3, after V lost 2 bases and J lost 3 bases. This CDR3 is 14 amino acids long. Per the germline V gene, CDR1 is SGHRS and CDR2 is YFSETQ. The CDR3 DNA reads TGCGCCAGCAGCTTTGCGACAGGGGAAGAGACCCAGTACTTC. Translated: CASSFATGEETQYF.